The present TCR beta chain was sequenced within a study of radiation and T cells in renal cell carcinoma. Study at large: Nephrectomy followed 15 Gy stereotactic body radiation by 4 weeks. Study-wide results and caveats: Pretreatment tumor biopsies were lacking, so baseline clonotypes are unknown. From baseline, blood top tumor clonotypes peaked at 2 weeks post-radiation.

A word on this clone: Its target is unknown.

Assay used: immunoSEQ multiplex PCR; TCRdb lists only in-frame clones, some missing. The repertoire includes just over 95,000 clones, about 86% of them detected once, and approximately 8% sits in the top ten. V dropped 4 bases and J dropped 7 bases, with 6 bases sitting between them. Germline values: CDR1 SGHDT, CDR2 YYEEEE. The length of the CDR3 is 11 residues. Time point described: baseline pretreatment blood. The sample's treatment: 15 Gy SBRT to primary tumor, nephrectomy 4 weeks later. Blood was sampled at baseline, 2 weeks and 4 weeks after SBRT. The sample here was blood, taken from a patient whose treatment included radiotherapy and nephrectomy. This TCR was recovered from a man aged 45-65 years with renal cell carcinoma. J is TRBJ2-4 and V is TRBV5-6, with no clear D. CDR3 coding DNA: TGTGCCAGCAGCCGCTTGAACATTCAGTACTTC. Amino acids: CASSRLNIQYF.